This T cell receptor (beta chain) was identified during a study of T cell responses to AZD1222 COVID-19 vaccine. Study results and caveats: Baseline seropositivity occurred in only 5 to 7 AZD1222 recipients.

V was clipped by 0 bases and J by 3 bases, with 13 bases between them. The germline CDR1 and CDR2 sequences are KGHSH and LQKENI. The CDR3 loop spans 16 amino acids. This clone appeared once. Its specificity is unknown. Using immunoSEQ multiplex PCR, the repertoire was profiled, and TCRdb retains in-frame clones only, with some absent. The sample shows around 160,000 clones, approximately 90% of them seen only once. Source: peripheral blood, taken on day 0 of AZD1222 vaccination. This TCR derives from an adult in good health. The rearrangement uses TRBV18 and TRBJ2-3; a weak D match, TRBD2 (5 bases). CDR3 sequence reads: CASSPPGSRGTDTQYF. CDR3 nucleotides: TGTGCCAGCTCACCACCCGGTTCGCGAGGGACAGATACGCAGTATTTT. Complete variable domain (other parts from reference TRBV18 and TRBJ2-3): NAGVMQNPRHLVRRRGQEARLRCSPMKGHSHVYWYRQLPEEGLKFMVYLQKENIIDESGMPKERFSAEFPKEGPSILRIQQVVRGDSAAYFCASSPPGSRGTDTQYFGPGTRLTVL.